A single sample gave rise to the 25 T cell receptor beta chains below, sequenced in a study of cytomegalovirus exposure and HLA in healthy donors. Primers: 60 Vbeta forward and 13 Jbeta reverse. Method: immunoSEQ multiplex PCR; TCRdb's copy keeps in-frame clones and lacks some. The sample data list 55,000 to 85,000 clones. Material for sequencing was PBMCs. The source is a woman aged 25 to 39 in good health and CMV-seronegative.

The chain employs TRBV29-1 and TRBJ1-1; 7 bases align to TRBD1. Germline trimming cut 3 bases from V and 0 bases from J; bases unmatched to any gene: 13. The CDR3 is made up of 17 amino acids. The germline V gene encodes CDR1 SQVTM and CDR2 ANQGSEA. The CDR3 DNA follows: TGCAGCGTTGAGAAAGTGGTGAGGGGGCGATTGAACACTGAAGCTTTCTTT. It yields the protein CSVEKVVRGRLNTEAFF.

This chain connects TRBV18 to TRBJ2-7, with a weak D call TRBD1 (6 bases). CDR3 size: 15 residues. V dropped 3 bases and J dropped 0 bases, with 12 bases sitting between them. Germline CDR1 KGHSH, CDR2 LQKENI. Here the CDR3 reads CASSPPDRSSYEQYF. The CDR3 region has the DNA TGTGCCAGCTCACCCCCCGACAGGAGCTCCTACGAGCAGTACTTC.

The chain joins TRBV29-1 to TRBJ2-6, with D perhaps matching TRBD1 (5 bases). Trimming pared 7 bases from V and 0 bases from J, leaving 22 bases between. CDR1 and CDR2 (germline): SQVTM, ANQGSEA. This CDR3 has 18 residues. As DNA, the CDR3 is TGCAGCGCCGCAATCCAGGGAAGAGCCTTCTCTGGGGCCAACGTCCTGACTTTC. The encoded protein is CSAAIQGRAFSGANVLTF.

Details on this clone: One end of the junction fails to match germline, which may point to a read error. The chain carries TRBV27 and TRBJ1-1, with D maybe TRBD1 (5 bases). Germline V lookup: CDR1 MNHEY, CDR2 SMNVEV (reference sequence). This CDR3 has 14 residues. The CDR3 sequence: CASSFDSYNTEDFF. DNA for the CDR3: TGTGCCAGCAGTTTCGACAGTTACAACACTGAAGATTTCTTT.

Turning to this clone: The junction departs from germline at one end; a sequencing error may be responsible. This sequence joins TRBV6-6 and TRBJ1-1, with TRBD1 matching over 8 bases. Germline loops: CDR1 MNHNY, CDR2 SVGAGI (reference sequence). The CDR3 is made up of 15 amino acids. The CDR3 protein is CATSSPDRANTEAFF. Written as DNA, the CDR3 is TGTGCCACCAGTTCCCCGGACAGGGCGAACACTGAAGCTTTCTTT.

The rearrangement uses TRBV4-1 and TRBJ2-1; 7 bases align to TRBD1. Germline V gives CDR1 MGHRA, CDR2 YSYEKL. V lost 4 bases and J lost 7; bases outside the gene matches: 10. The CDR3 length is 15 residues. The CDR3: CASSLGTAAVNEQFF. The DNA of the CDR3 is TGCGCCAGCAGCCTAGGGACAGCCGCTGTAAATGAGCAGTTCTTC.

CDR3 in DNA: TGCGCCAGCAGCTCTACAGGGGACTATGGCTACACCTTC. This sequence encodes CASSSTGDYGYTF. The rearrangement uses TRBV5-1 and TRBJ1-2; 7 bases agree with TRBD1. Germline V gene data show CDR1 as SGHRS and CDR2 as YFSETQ. This CDR3 has 13 amino acids. The ends lost 3 bases at V and 3 bases at J; junction bases unmatched: 2.

The chain has TRBV5-1 and TRBJ2-7, with 7 bases identical to TRBD1. The germline gives CDR1 SGHRS, CDR2 YFSETQ. The ends lost 4 bases at V and 5 bases at J; junction bases unmatched: 9. CDR3 length equals 14 residues. The CDR3 loop reads CASSPSTGPDEQYF. The CDR3 coding sequence is TGCGCCAGCAGCCCTTCGACAGGGCCCGACGAGCAGTACTTC.

The DNA of the CDR3 is TGTGCCAGCAGTTTAAGGAGGATACCTTACGAGCAGTACTTC. Protein: CASSLRRIPYEQYF. The chain recombines TRBV28 with TRBJ2-7; D is perhaps TRBD2 (5 bases). The germline CDR1 and CDR2 sequences are MDHEN and SYDVKM. This CDR3 is built from 14 residues. V was shortened by 2 bases and J by 4 bases, with 12 bases between the two germline ends.

As concerns this clone: Mismatch with germline at one junction end may stem from a read error. The rearrangement links TRBV25-1 to TRBJ2-7; TRBD2 matches 7 bases. The CDR3 is 9 amino acids. Germline V gene data show CDR1 as MGHDK and CDR2 as SYGVNS. The CDR3 nucleotides read TGTGCCAGCAGTGATGGGGGGGACTTC. Its translation: CASSDGGDF.

The rearrangement joins TRBV30 to TRBJ2-7; 8 nucleotides agree with TRBD1. There are 13 residues in the CDR3. Trimming at V came to 2 bases and at J to 6 bases, leaving 6 bases not matched to a gene. Germline V gene data show CDR1 as GTSNPN and CDR2 as SVGIG (reference sequence). In DNA, the CDR3 is TGTGCCTGGAGTCCGGACAGGGCCCGCGAGCAGTACTTC. Protein: CAWSPDRAREQYF.

V usage is TRBV7-2 and J usage is TRBJ1-1, with D hard to call. From germline, CDR1 is SGHTA and CDR2 FQGNSA. V was shortened by 0 bases and J by 0 bases, with 5 bases between the two germline ends. This CDR3 is built from 14 residues. The CDR3 is CASSLARVNTEAFF. DNA for the CDR3: TGTGCCAGCAGCTTAGCTCGGGTGAACACTGAAGCTTTCTTT.

The CDR3 reads CASSARQGESGYTF. CDR3 DNA sequence: TGTGCCAGCAGCGCGCGACAGGGAGAGAGTGGCTACACCTTC. J is TRBJ1-2 and V is TRBV9; 7 bases line up with TRBD1. The CDR3 has 14 residues. CDR1 and CDR2 from the germline V gene are SGDLS and YYNGEE. The J segment lost 7 bases and the V segment lost 3 bases, leaving 9 bases of the junction unmatched.

This chain connects TRBV6-5 to TRBJ2-5; D is unclear. V was clipped by 2 bases and J by 7 bases, with 5 bases between them. Germline-derived CDR1 and CDR2 are MNHEY and SVGAGI. This CDR3 is built from 11 residues. The CDR3 nucleotides are TGTGCCAGCAGTTACGCGAGGACCCAGTACTTC. Its translation is CASSYARTQYF.

V gene TRBV29-1 combines with J gene TRBJ1-2; 7 positions match TRBD1. J lost 5 bases, V lost 4 bases, and 7 bases had no gene match. The CDR3 has 13 amino acids. CDR1 and CDR2 (germline): SQVTM, ANQGSEA. This CDR3 is CSVGGDSDYGYTF. CDR3 in DNA: TGCAGCGTTGGAGGGGACAGCGATTATGGCTACACCTTC.

The rearrangement uses TRBV7-3 and TRBJ2-1, with TRBD2 identical over 13 bases. Per the germline V gene, CDR1 is SGHTA and CDR2 is FQGTGA. The CDR3 totals 15 residues. V trimming: 2 bases; J trimming: 7 bases; junction bases outside the gene matches: 2. The CDR3 region is CASSLPGLAGNEQFF. The CDR3 bases are TGTGCCAGCAGCTTACCGGGACTAGCGGGAAATGAGCAGTTCTTC.

This chain joins TRBV5-4 and TRBJ2-5; TRBD2 might be the D (6 bases). Germline CDR1 is SGHNT and CDR2 is YYREEE (reference sequence). Between the trimmed V and J ends, which lost 3 bases and 5 bases, there was a span of 14 bases. The CDR3 totals 14 residues. The CDR3, as DNA: TGTGCCAGCAGCTGGGCGGGGAGCAGGGAGACCCAGTACTTC. It yields the protein CASSWAGSRETQYF.

This rearrangement joins TRBV5-1 to TRBJ1-2; TRBD1 matches at 9 bases. This CDR3 has 17 residues. The V segment lost 4 bases and the J segment 7 bases; nucleotides outside the gene matches: 17. Germline lookup yields CDR1 SGHRS and CDR2 YFSETQ. In DNA, the CDR3 is TGCGCCAGCAGCCGAGACCGGGACAGGGCGCAGCTTGGTGGCTACACCTTC. It specifies CASSRDRDRAQLGGYTF.

The chain couples TRBV6-5 to TRBJ1-6, with 8 bases matching TRBD1. The CDR3 covers 15 residues. Germline V gene lookup returns CDR1 MNHEY and CDR2 SVGAGI. The V and J ends lost 2 bases and 10 bases, in that order; junction bases with no gene match: 7. For the CDR3, the DNA is TGTGCCAGCAGTTACGAGTTGGCAGGGGGCTCACCCCTCCACTTT. This encodes CASSYELAGGSPLHF.

This sequence joins TRBV30 and TRBJ2-5; 9 nucleotides line up with TRBD1. Germline lookup yields CDR1 GTSNPN and CDR2 SVGIG (reference sequence). The CDR3 totals 12 residues. After removal of 3 bases from V and 11 bases from J, the junction contained 7 bases not matched to a gene. This chain's CDR3 is CAWRGGQGNQYF. In DNA, the CDR3 is TGTGCCTGGAGGGGAGGACAGGGGAATCAGTACTTC.

J is TRBJ2-3 and V is TRBV29-1, with a possible D match to TRBD2 (5 bases). The V gene's germline CDR1 is SQVTM and CDR2 ANQGSEA. Trimming left V 0 bases short and J 0 bases short, with 13 bases between. The CDR3 extends over 16 amino acids. The CDR3 sequence is CSVEDQDWPSTDTQYF. DNA of the CDR3: TGCAGCGTTGAAGATCAGGACTGGCCTAGCACAGATACGCAGTATTTT.

V usage is TRBV9 and J usage is TRBJ1-2; D is ambiguous. This CDR3 contains 13 residues. Trimming removed 3 bases at V and 1 base at J, with 7 bases between. The germline gives CDR1 SGDLS, CDR2 YYNGEE. The CDR3 nucleotides are TGTGCCAGCAGCGGAGTTGGTAACTATGGCTACACCTTC. This gives the protein CASSGVGNYGYTF. Full variable domain (outside the CDR3, taken from reference TRBV9 and TRBJ1-2): DSGVTQTPKHLITATGQRVTLRCSPRSGDLSVYWYQQSLDQGLQFLIQYYNGEERAKGNILERFSAQQFPDLHSELNLSSLELGDSALYFCASSGVGNYGYTFGSGTRLTVV.

The V gene is TRBV5-8, the J gene TRBJ2-5, with 10 bases aligning to TRBD2. The CDR3 is 18 residues long. J lost 0 bases, V lost 2 bases, and 10 bases had no gene match. Germline V gene sequence: CDR1 SGHTS, CDR2 YDEGEE. CDR3 bases: TGTGCCAGCAGCTTAGGGCCTAGCGGGAGCTCGTACCAAGAGACCCAGTACTTC. Its protein is CASSLGPSGSSYQETQYF.

The V call is TRBV11-1, the J call TRBJ1-6; D is ambiguous. Germline V gives CDR1 SGHAT, CDR2 FQDESV (reference sequence). V dropped 5 bases and J dropped 10 bases, with 18 bases sitting between them. This CDR3 has 15 residues. In DNA, the CDR3 is TGTGCCAGCAGCCGACACGACGGTCCGACGTCACCCCTCCACTTT. Translated: CASSRHDGPTSPLHF.

This chain connects TRBV6-1 to TRBJ1-1; tentatively, D is TRBD1 (6 bases). Trimming took off 7 bases at V and 5 bases at J, with 14 bases between the two ends. Germline V gene data show CDR1 as MNHNS and CDR2 as SASEGT. CDR3 length: 13 residues. CDR3 sequence (DNA): TGTGCCAGCACCCTGAACAGGGAGACTGAAGCTTTCTTT. Residues: CASTLNRETEAFF.